These 5 T cell receptor beta chains were sequenced from one sample in a study of T cell responses to AZD1222 COVID-19 vaccine. Clones were sequenced by immunoSEQ multiplex PCR, and TCRdb holds only the in-frame ones, with some missing. The sample has roughly 100,000 clones; roughly 83% are singletons. The sequencing used peripheral blood, collected on day 0 of AZD1222 vaccination. Receptors originate from an adult in good health.

The sample holds a few counts of this clone. The rearrangement joins TRBV6-5 to TRBJ1-3; the D is unclear. The V end lost 6 bases, the J end lost 0 bases, and 12 bases lay between the germline ends. Germline-derived CDR1 and CDR2 are MNHEY and SVGAGI. The CDR3 is 15 amino acids. In nucleotides, the CDR3 is TGTGCCAGCAGACCTACCACCCACTCTGGAAACACCATATATTTT. The encoded protein is CASRPTTHSGNTIYF.

This chain joins TRBV5-1 and TRBJ2-3, with 12 nucleotides matching TRBD2. The V and J ends lost 4 bases and 2 bases, in that order; junction bases with no gene match: 8. This CDR3 is built from 17 residues. In germline, CDR1 is SGHRS, CDR2 YFSETQ. DNA of the CDR3: TGCGCCAGCAGCCCGGGACTAGCGGGTTTTGACACAGATACGCAGTATTTT. Its translation is CASSPGLAGFDTDTQYF.

The CDR3 region has the DNA TGTGCCAGCAACTCCCGACAGGGCAGAGCGAATTCACCCCTCCACTTT. Translation gives CASNSRQGRANSPLHF. The chain combines TRBV7-8 with TRBJ1-6, with 7 nucleotides matching TRBD1. This CDR3 contains 16 residues. Germline trimming cut 7 bases from V and 7 bases from J; bases unmatched to any gene: 13. Germline CDR1 SGHVS, CDR2 FQNEAQ.

J is TRBJ2-7 and V is TRBV7-3; D possibly matches TRBD1 or TRBD2 (6 bases each). The germline V and J ends were trimmed by 5 bases and 1 base, with 15 bases remaining between them. Germline-derived CDR1 and CDR2 are SGHTA and FQGTGA. CDR3 length: 15 residues. CDR3 protein: CASSVGGGPSYEQYF. The CDR3 DNA is TGTGCCAGCAGCGTAGGAGGGGGACCGTCCTACGAGCAGTACTTC.

This rearrangement joins TRBV29-1 to TRBJ1-3; D unresolved. This CDR3 comprises 14 residues. V was pared by 4 bases and J by 1 base, with 11 bases between. Germline values: CDR1 SQVTM, CDR2 ANQGSEA. CDR3 coding DNA: TGCAGCGTTGGCACTAGGGAATCTGGAAACACCATATATTTT. Translated: CSVGTRESGNTIYF.